This T cell receptor beta chain was profiled in a study of CD8 T cells in Susac syndrome. Sequencing of TCR beta drew on CD8+ and CD4+ T cells from blood. cDNA came from roughly 0.5 to 1 ug RNA primed by random hexamers. Amplification of TCR beta CDR3 spanned 54 Vbeta and 13 Jbeta via immunoSEQ multiplex PCR. MiXCR, applied by TCRdb to the immunoSEQ multiplex PCR reads, yields one record per CDR3 protein. The repertoire holds 240,000 or so distinct CDR3 sequences, less than 96% seen once, with approximately 0.1% in the top ten. The germline V gene encodes CDR1 LGHDT and CDR2 YNNKEL (reference sequence). The CDR3 loop spans 15 amino acids. Between the trimmed V and J ends, which lost 1 base and 3 bases, there was a span of 12 bases.

Sequences were obtained from CD4+ T cells from PBMCs. This chain joins TRBV3-1 and TRBJ2-5; no definite D call. This TCR derives from a human donor with Susac syndrome. The CDR3 bases are TGTGCCAGCAGCCAAGTTTGGACCGATAAAGAGACCCAGTACTTC. Its protein product is CASSQVWTDKETQYF.